The 8 T cell receptor beta chains below come from one sample, sequenced in a study of blood T cell repertoires in COVID-19. Libraries were prepared by immunoSEQ multiplex PCR; TCRdb keeps only in-frame clonotypes and omits some of them. This table has 200,000 to 300,000 clones, around 88% appearing once. The sample taken for sequencing was peripheral blood. The receptors shown here come from a man aged 25 to 40 with active or convalescent COVID-19.

The V and J genes are TRBV27 and TRBJ2-2; D is possibly TRBD2 (6 bases). CDR1 and CDR2 from the germline V gene are MNHEY and SMNVEV (reference sequence). The CDR3 runs to 18 residues. The V gene lost 4 bases and the J gene lost 1 base, with 19 bases spanning the gap. CDR3 sequence reads: CASSSPGRSAQNTGELFF. Here the CDR3 DNA reads TGTGCCAGCAGTTCCCCGGGGAGGAGTGCCCAGAACACCGGGGAGCTGTTTTTT.

This clone was observed a single time. This rearrangement joins TRBV5-1 to TRBJ2-4, with 10 bases lining up with TRBD1. V lost 2 bases to trimming and J lost 8 bases; unmatched junction nucleotides: 10. This CDR3 spans 16 amino acids. Germline V gene sequence: CDR1 SGHRS, CDR2 YFSETQ. CDR3 bases: TGCGCCAGCAGCTTAGGGACAGGGGTCCAGGTGGACATTCAGTACTTC. Amino acid sequence: CASSLGTGVQVDIQYF.

The chain links TRBV9 to TRBJ1-4, with 11 bases lining up with TRBD1. V gave up 4 bases and J gave up 10 bases; unmatched junction bases: 15. From germline, CDR1 is SGDLS and CDR2 YYNGEE. The CDR3 runs 17 residues. The CDR3 loop reads CASSRTGQGAQPGKLFF. In DNA form, the CDR3 reads TGTGCCAGCAGCCGGACTGGACAGGGGGCGCAACCGGGAAAACTGTTTTTT.

The V gene is TRBV3-1 (or the pseudogene TRBV3-2), the J gene TRBJ2-5; 11 positions match TRBD2. The germline V gene encodes CDR1 LGHDT and CDR2 YNNKEL (reference sequence). This CDR3 region has 14 residues. V shed 5 bases, J shed 4 bases, and the junction held 3 bases outside the gene matches. The DNA for the CDR3 is TGTGCCAGCAGCGTAGCGGGGGGGCCAGAGACCCAGTACTTC. Its translation: CASSVAGGPETQYF.

This chain uses TRBV5-1 with TRBJ2-7, with 9 bases lining up with TRBD1. From germline, CDR1 is SGHRS and CDR2 YFSETQ. J was trimmed by 5 bases and V by 4 bases; bases with no gene match: 16. There are 17 residues in the CDR3. CDR3: CASSPTFPGQGLHEQYF. CDR3 coding DNA: TGCGCCAGCAGCCCCACGTTCCCGGGACAGGGTCTGCACGAGCAGTACTTC.

The sample holds a few counts of this clone. The V gene is TRBV25-1, the J gene TRBJ2-3, with TRBD2 matching 7 bases. The trim removed 10 bases at V and 4 bases at J, leaving 5 bases unmatched. The CDR3 runs 12 residues. Germline V gene data show CDR1 as MGHDK and CDR2 as SYGVNS. The CDR3 coding sequence is TGTGCCACACTCAGCGGGGCAGATACGCAGTATTTT. Translated, it gives CATLSGADTQYF.

This chain links TRBV5-1 with TRBJ2-7, with TRBD1 identical over 9 bases. The CDR3 loop spans 17 amino acids. Trimming removed 2 bases from V and 3 bases from J; junction bases left unmatched: 12. Germline CDR1 and CDR2: SGHRS and YFSETQ. The CDR3 DNA reads as TGCGCCAGCAGCTTCGCCCTAACCCGGGACAGGGTCTACGAGCAGTACTTC. Protein product: CASSFALTRDRVYEQYF.

The rearrangement links TRBV14 to TRBJ2-3; 7 positions agree with TRBD1. The CDR3 runs to 13 residues. V was pared by 10 bases and J by 2 bases, with 6 bases of the junction left unmatched. Looked up from germline, CDR1 is SGHDN and CDR2 is FVKESK. This chain's CDR3 is CATRTGATDTQYF. CDR3 sequence (DNA): TGTGCCACCAGGACAGGAGCCACAGATACGCAGTATTTT. Supplemented by reference TRBV14 and TRBJ2-3, the full variable domain reads EAGVTQFPSHSVIEKGQTVTLRCDPISGHDNLYWYRRVMGKEIKFLLHFVKESKQDESGMPNNRFLAERTGGTYSTLKVQPAELEDSGVYFCATRTGATDTQYFGPGTRLTVL.